A selection of T cell receptor beta chains follows, all from one sample in a study of shared clonotypes between healthy human individuals. Libraries were prepared by immunoSEQ multiplex PCR; TCRdb keeps only in-frame clonotypes and omits some of them. The sample has 2.3 million or so clones, 85% to 95% seen once. Material for sequencing was naive CD4+ T cells from PBMCs. These receptors were taken from a man between 18 and 35 years old in good health. Some clones in this sample may be carry-over from other donors' samples. Both conserved end residues are part of each CDR3. Fields, in order: D gene, V gene, J gene, clone size, CDR3 protein, CDR3 DNA. D genes are given only for firm matches. Rows may omit the clone size; those that give it use once, few, many or a size class.

d_gene: -
v_gene: TRBV6-1
j_gene: TRBJ2-4
abundance: -
CDR3aa: CASKPGSLIQYF
CDR3nt: TGTGCCAGCAAACCGGGATCCTTAATTCAGTACTTC

d_gene: TRBD2
v_gene: TRBV15
j_gene: TRBJ2-5
abundance: -
CDR3aa: CATLHGSGRARETQYF
CDR3nt: TGTGCCACTTTACACGGAAGCGGGAGGGCCAGAGAGACCCAGTACTTC

d_gene: -
v_gene: TRBV28
j_gene: TRBJ1-5
abundance: once
CDR3aa: CASIPLVEPQHF
CDR3nt: TGTGCCAGCATCCCTTTAGTCGAGCCCCAGCATTTT

d_gene: -
v_gene: TRBV7-3
j_gene: TRBJ2-1
abundance: -
CDR3aa: CASSTPTGNTLFF
CDR3nt: TGTGCCAGCAGCACTCCCACCGGGAATACGCTGTTCTTC

d_gene: TRBD2
v_gene: TRBV7-9
j_gene: TRBJ2-5
abundance: -
CDR3aa: CASSLRAAGVSETQYF
CDR3nt: TGTGCCAGCAGCCTTCGGGCAGCGGGAGTGTCGGAGACCCAGTACTTC

d_gene: -
v_gene: TRBV28
j_gene: TRBJ1-4
abundance: -
CDR3aa: CASSFEEKLFF
CDR3nt: TGTGCCAGCAGTTTTGAGGAAAAACTGTTTTTT

d_gene: -
v_gene: TRBV7-9
j_gene: TRBJ2-1
abundance: -
CDR3aa: CASSLAGVSGVTSYNEQFF
CDR3nt: TGTGCCAGCAGCTTAGCGGGCGTTTCCGGGGTCACCTCCTACAATGAGCAGTTCTTC

d_gene: -
v_gene: TRBV14
j_gene: TRBJ2-1
abundance: -
CDR3aa: CASSQSLDNEQFF
CDR3nt: TGTGCCAGCAGCCAATCCTTAGACAATGAGCAGTTCTTC

d_gene: -
v_gene: TRBV25-1
j_gene: TRBJ1-2
abundance: -
CDR3aa: CASNDSGYTF
CDR3nt: TGTGCCAGCAACGACAGCGGCTACACCTTC

d_gene: -
v_gene: TRBV6-5
j_gene: TRBJ1-2
abundance: -
CDR3aa: CASSSRGRTYGYTF
CDR3nt: TGTGCCAGCAGTTCCCGGGGACGGACTTATGGCTACACCTTC

d_gene: TRBD1
v_gene: TRBV6-5
j_gene: TRBJ2-5
abundance: -
CDR3aa: CASRPRDSPQETQYF
CDR3nt: TGTGCCAGCAGACCTCGGGACAGCCCACAAGAGACCCAGTACTTC

d_gene: -
v_gene: TRBV29-1
j_gene: TRBJ2-6
abundance: -
CDR3aa: CSVEGGGGRSGANVLTF
CDR3nt: TGCAGCGTTGAAGGGGGAGGGGGCCGCTCTGGGGCCAACGTCCTGACTTTC

d_gene: TRBD2
v_gene: TRBV28
j_gene: TRBJ2-7
abundance: -
CDR3aa: CASRGTSGSYEQYF
CDR3nt: TGTGCCAGCAGAGGGACTAGCGGTTCCTACGAGCAGTACTTC

d_gene: TRBD2
v_gene: TRBV6-1
j_gene: TRBJ2-7
abundance: -
CDR3aa: CASYTGTTYEQYF
CDR3nt: TGTGCCAGCTACACCGGGACTACCTACGAGCAGTACTTC

d_gene: TRBD2
v_gene: TRBV6-1
j_gene: TRBJ2-2
abundance: -
CDR3aa: CASRAAGGNTGELFF
CDR3nt: TGTGCCAGCAGGGCAGCGGGGGGGAACACCGGGGAGCTGTTTTTT

d_gene: -
v_gene: TRBV19
j_gene: TRBJ1-3
abundance: -
CDR3aa: CASSIAGSGNTIYF
CDR3nt: TGTGCCAGTAGTATCGCTGGCTCTGGAAACACCATATATTTT

d_gene: -
v_gene: TRBV28
j_gene: TRBJ2-1
abundance: once
CDR3aa: CASSFLWQGIDNEQFF
CDR3nt: TGTGCCAGCAGTTTTTTATGGCAGGGAATCGACAATGAGCAGTTCTTC

d_gene: -
v_gene: TRBV27
j_gene: TRBJ1-4
abundance: -
CDR3aa: CASSLETGEKLFF
CDR3nt: TGTGCCAGCAGTTTAGAGACAGGTGAAAAACTGTTTTTT

d_gene: -
v_gene: TRBV4-3
j_gene: TRBJ2-3
abundance: once
CDR3aa: CASSQDPAGTDTQYF
CDR3nt: TGCGCCAGCAGCCAAGATCCGGCAGGCACAGATACGCAGTATTTT

d_gene: TRBD1
v_gene: TRBV7-9
j_gene: TRBJ1-3
abundance: -
CDR3aa: CASSPRTGGNSGNTIYF
CDR3nt: TGTGCCAGCAGCCCACGGACAGGGGGCAACTCTGGAAACACCATATATTTT

d_gene: -
v_gene: TRBV6-1
j_gene: TRBJ1-4
abundance: -
CDR3aa: CASSGIEKLFF
CDR3nt: TGTGCCAGCAGCGGAATTGAAAAACTGTTTTTT

d_gene: TRBD2
v_gene: TRBV10-3
j_gene: TRBJ2-2
abundance: -
CDR3aa: CAIRPSGTRAGELFF
CDR3nt: TGTGCCATCAGACCCTCCGGGACTAGGGCCGGGGAGCTGTTTTTT

d_gene: TRBD1
v_gene: TRBV28
j_gene: TRBJ2-5
abundance: -
CDR3aa: CASSLERAGGETQYF
CDR3nt: TGTGCCAGCAGTTTAGAACGGGCAGGGGGAGAGACCCAGTACTTC

d_gene: -
v_gene: TRBV5-1
j_gene: TRBJ2-6
abundance: few
CDR3aa: CASSLDASGANVLTF
CDR3nt: TGCGCCAGCAGCTTGGATGCCTCTGGGGCCAACGTCCTGACTTTC

d_gene: -
v_gene: TRBV4-2
j_gene: TRBJ2-1
abundance: -
CDR3aa: CASSQRPPASGLDNEQFF
CDR3nt: TGTGCCAGCAGCCAAAGACCCCCCGCCAGCGGGCTCGACAATGAGCAGTTCTTC

d_gene: -
v_gene: TRBV25-1
j_gene: TRBJ1-4
abundance: -
CDR3aa: CASSEGGTVATNEKLFF
CDR3nt: TGTGCCAGCAGTGAGGGTGGAACGGTTGCAACTAATGAAAAACTGTTTTTT

d_gene: -
v_gene: TRBV18
j_gene: TRBJ1-1
abundance: -
CDR3aa: CASSFTGDTEAFF
CDR3nt: TGTGCCAGCTCATTTACAGGTGACACTGAAGCTTTCTTT

d_gene: -
v_gene: TRBV11-2
j_gene: TRBJ2-2
abundance: -
CDR3aa: CASTTTSYLTGELFF
CDR3nt: TGTGCCAGCACGACCACTTCTTATTTGACCGGGGAGCTGTTTTTT

d_gene: -
v_gene: TRBV4-1
j_gene: TRBJ2-7
abundance: -
CDR3aa: CASSQDGGRPYF
CDR3nt: TGCGCCAGCAGCCAAGACGGCGGGCGGCCTTACTTC

d_gene: TRBD1
v_gene: TRBV19
j_gene: TRBJ1-1
abundance: -
CDR3aa: CASRGQDYTEAFF
CDR3nt: TGTGCCAGTAGAGGACAGGACTATACTGAAGCTTTCTTT

d_gene: TRBD2
v_gene: TRBV5-1
j_gene: TRBJ2-7
abundance: -
CDR3aa: CASKLAGNEQYF
CDR3nt: TGCGCCAGCAAACTAGCGGGGAACGAGCAGTACTTC

d_gene: -
v_gene: TRBV4-2
j_gene: TRBJ2-5
abundance: -
CDR3aa: CASGYSQETQYF
CDR3nt: TGTGCCAGCGGATACAGCCAAGAGACCCAGTACTTC

d_gene: TRBD1
v_gene: TRBV7-6
j_gene: TRBJ2-3
abundance: -
CDR3aa: CASSLEGDRGYQDTQYF
CDR3nt: TGTGCCAGCAGCTTAGAAGGGGACAGGGGGTATCAAGATACGCAGTATTTT

d_gene: TRBD2
v_gene: TRBV7-9
j_gene: TRBJ2-3
abundance: few
CDR3aa: CASSSGLADTDTQYF
CDR3nt: TGTGCCAGCAGCTCGGGACTAGCGGACACAGATACGCAGTATTTT

d_gene: TRBD1
v_gene: TRBV7-9
j_gene: TRBJ1-1
abundance: -
CDR3aa: CASSTGQDIMNTEAFF
CDR3nt: TGTGCCAGCAGCACCGGACAGGATATTATGAACACTGAAGCTTTCTTT

d_gene: TRBD2
v_gene: TRBV28
j_gene: TRBJ2-4
abundance: -
CDR3aa: CASSLTRSGLGKNIQYF
CDR3nt: TGTGCCAGCAGTCTCACCCGTAGCGGGCTTGGCAAAAACATTCAGTACTTC

d_gene: TRBD2
v_gene: TRBV9
j_gene: TRBJ2-3
abundance: -
CDR3aa: CASSVQPLAGPEDTQYF
CDR3nt: TGTGCCAGCAGCGTCCAACCTTTAGCGGGACCTGAAGATACGCAGTATTTT

d_gene: -
v_gene: TRBV11-3
j_gene: TRBJ2-2
abundance: -
CDR3aa: CASSSTRAGELFF
CDR3nt: TGTGCCAGCAGCTCGACTCGTGCGGGGGAGCTGTTTTTT

d_gene: -
v_gene: TRBV19
j_gene: TRBJ1-5
abundance: -
CDR3aa: CASSIDQGGTGQPQHF
CDR3nt: TGTGCCAGTAGTATAGATCAGGGTGGGACTGGGCAGCCCCAGCATTTT

d_gene: -
v_gene: TRBV6-5
j_gene: TRBJ1-3
abundance: -
CDR3aa: CASAQGASSGNTIYF
CDR3nt: TGTGCCAGCGCCCAGGGCGCTTCCTCTGGAAACACCATATATTTT

d_gene: TRBD2
v_gene: TRBV5-1
j_gene: TRBJ2-5
abundance: -
CDR3aa: CASSFPIAGDIQETQYF
CDR3nt: TGCGCCAGCAGCTTTCCAATAGCGGGAGACATTCAAGAGACCCAGTACTTC

d_gene: TRBD2
v_gene: TRBV11-2
j_gene: TRBJ2-5
abundance: -
CDR3aa: CASSLLTSGSLMTQYF
CDR3nt: TGTGCCAGCAGCTTACTGACTAGCGGGAGCTTGATGACCCAGTACTTC

d_gene: -
v_gene: TRBV7-2
j_gene: TRBJ2-3
abundance: -
CDR3aa: CASSLSSGTQYF
CDR3nt: TGTGCCAGCAGCCTCTCGTCTGGTACGCAGTATTTT

d_gene: -
v_gene: TRBV18
j_gene: TRBJ2-7
abundance: -
CDR3aa: CASFTRAPSYEQYF
CDR3nt: TGTGCCAGCTTCACCAGGGCACCCTCCTACGAGCAGTACTTC

d_gene: -
v_gene: TRBV5-5
j_gene: TRBJ2-7
abundance: -
CDR3aa: CASSLGHLGQPYEQYF
CDR3nt: TGTGCCAGCAGCTTGGGACACTTAGGACAACCCTACGAGCAGTACTTC

d_gene: TRBD2
v_gene: TRBV7-9
j_gene: TRBJ2-1
abundance: -
CDR3aa: CASSPRTSGRAPYNEQFF
CDR3nt: TGTGCCAGCAGCCCCCGGACTAGCGGGAGGGCCCCTTACAATGAGCAGTTCTTC

d_gene: -
v_gene: TRBV12-1
j_gene: TRBJ2-7
abundance: -
CDR3aa: CASKKLGQQAYEQYF
CDR3nt: TGTGCCAGCAAAAAGCTGGGACAGCAAGCCTACGAGCAGTACTTC